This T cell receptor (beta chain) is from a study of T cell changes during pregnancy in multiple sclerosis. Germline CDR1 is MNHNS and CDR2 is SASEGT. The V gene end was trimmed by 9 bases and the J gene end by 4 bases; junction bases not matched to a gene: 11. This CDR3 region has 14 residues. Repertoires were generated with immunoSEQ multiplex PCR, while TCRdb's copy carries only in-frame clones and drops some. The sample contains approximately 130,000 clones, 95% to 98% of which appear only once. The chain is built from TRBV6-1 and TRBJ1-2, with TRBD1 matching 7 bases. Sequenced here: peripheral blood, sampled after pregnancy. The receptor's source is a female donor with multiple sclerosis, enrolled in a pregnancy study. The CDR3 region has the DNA TGTGCCAGTACTCCGACAGGGTCCTCCTATGGCTACACCTTC. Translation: CASTPTGSSYGYTF.